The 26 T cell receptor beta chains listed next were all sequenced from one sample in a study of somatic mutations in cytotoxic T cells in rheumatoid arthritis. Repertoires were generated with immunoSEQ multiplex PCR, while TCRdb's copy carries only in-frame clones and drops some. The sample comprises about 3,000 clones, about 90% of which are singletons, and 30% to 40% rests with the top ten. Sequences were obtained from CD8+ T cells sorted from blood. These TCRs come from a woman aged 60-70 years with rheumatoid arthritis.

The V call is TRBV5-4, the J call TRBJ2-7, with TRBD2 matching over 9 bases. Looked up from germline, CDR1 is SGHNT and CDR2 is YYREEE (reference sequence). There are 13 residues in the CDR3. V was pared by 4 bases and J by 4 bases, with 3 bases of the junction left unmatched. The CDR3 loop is CASSPGLAYEQYF. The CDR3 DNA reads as TGTGCCAGCAGCCCGGGACTAGCTTACGAGCAGTACTTC.

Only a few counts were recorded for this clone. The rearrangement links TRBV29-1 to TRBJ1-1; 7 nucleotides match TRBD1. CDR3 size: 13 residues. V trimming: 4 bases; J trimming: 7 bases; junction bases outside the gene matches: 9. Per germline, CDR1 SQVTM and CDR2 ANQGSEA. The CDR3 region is CSVGLSGGLEAFF. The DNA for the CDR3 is TGCAGCGTTGGGTTGTCAGGGGGACTTGAAGCTTTCTTT.

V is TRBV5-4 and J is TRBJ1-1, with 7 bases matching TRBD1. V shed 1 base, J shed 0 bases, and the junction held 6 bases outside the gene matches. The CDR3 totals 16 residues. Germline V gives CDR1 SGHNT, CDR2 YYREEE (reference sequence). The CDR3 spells CASSLRRGQMNTEAFF. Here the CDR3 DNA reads TGTGCCAGCAGCTTGAGGAGGGGGCAAATGAACACTGAAGCTTTCTTT.

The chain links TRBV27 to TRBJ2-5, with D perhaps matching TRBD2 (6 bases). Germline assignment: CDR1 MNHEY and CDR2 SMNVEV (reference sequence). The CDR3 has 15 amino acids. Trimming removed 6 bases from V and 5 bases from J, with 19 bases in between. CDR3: CASREADFAGETQYF. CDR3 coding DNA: TGTGCCAGCAGAGAAGCGGACTTCGCGGGGGAGACCCAGTACTTC.

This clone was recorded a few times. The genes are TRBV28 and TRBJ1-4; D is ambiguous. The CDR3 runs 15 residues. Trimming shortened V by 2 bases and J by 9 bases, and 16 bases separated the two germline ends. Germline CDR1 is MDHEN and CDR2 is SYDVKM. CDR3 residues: CASSLSTAPNQKLFF. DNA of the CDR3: TGTGCCAGCAGTTTAAGCACAGCTCCTAACCAAAAACTGTTTTTT. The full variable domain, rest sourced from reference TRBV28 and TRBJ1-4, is DVKVTQSSRYLVKRTGEKVFLECVQDMDHENMFWYRQDPGLGLRLIYFSYDVKMKEKGDIPEGYSVSREKKERFSLILESASTNQTSMYLCASSLSTAPNQKLFFGSGTQLSVL.

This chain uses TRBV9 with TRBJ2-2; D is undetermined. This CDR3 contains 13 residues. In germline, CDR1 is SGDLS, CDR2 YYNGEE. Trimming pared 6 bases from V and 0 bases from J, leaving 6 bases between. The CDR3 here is CASTPSNTGELFF. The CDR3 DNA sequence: TGTGCCAGCACCCCGTCGAACACCGGGGAGCTGTTTTTT.

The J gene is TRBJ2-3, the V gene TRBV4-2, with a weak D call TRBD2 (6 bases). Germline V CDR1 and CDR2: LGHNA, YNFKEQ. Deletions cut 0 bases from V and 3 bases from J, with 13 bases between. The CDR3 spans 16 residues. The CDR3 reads CASSQEKPGRTDTQYF. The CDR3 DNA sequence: TGTGCCAGCAGCCAAGAGAAGCCAGGGAGGACAGATACGCAGTATTTT.

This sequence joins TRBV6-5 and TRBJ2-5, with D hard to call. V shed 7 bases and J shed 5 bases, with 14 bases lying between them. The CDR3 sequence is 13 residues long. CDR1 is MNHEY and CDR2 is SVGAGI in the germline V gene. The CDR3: CASNSLLWETQYF. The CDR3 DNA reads TGTGCCAGCAACAGTTTATTATGGGAGACCCAGTACTTC.

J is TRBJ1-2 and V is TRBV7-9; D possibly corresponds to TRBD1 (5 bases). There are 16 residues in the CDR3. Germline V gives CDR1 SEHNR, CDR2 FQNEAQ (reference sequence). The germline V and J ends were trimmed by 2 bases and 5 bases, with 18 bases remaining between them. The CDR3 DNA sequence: TGTGCCAGCAGCTTAAGCAGCGGGTCAGGGAATTATGGCTACACCTTC. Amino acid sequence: CASSLSSGSGNYGYTF.

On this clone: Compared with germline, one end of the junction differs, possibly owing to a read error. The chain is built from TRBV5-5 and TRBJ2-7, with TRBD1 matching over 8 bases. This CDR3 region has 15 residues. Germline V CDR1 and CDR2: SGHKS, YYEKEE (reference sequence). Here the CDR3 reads CASSQDRDAADEQYF. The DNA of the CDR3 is TGCGCCAGCAGCCAGGACAGGGATGCAGCCGACGAGCAGTACTTC.

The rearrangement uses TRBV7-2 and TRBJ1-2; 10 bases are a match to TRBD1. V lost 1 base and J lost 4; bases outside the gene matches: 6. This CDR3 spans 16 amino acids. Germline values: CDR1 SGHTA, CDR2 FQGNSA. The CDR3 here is CASSLGSRTGGYGYTF. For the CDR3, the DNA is TGTGCCAGCAGCTTAGGGTCCCGGACAGGGGGCTATGGCTACACCTTC.

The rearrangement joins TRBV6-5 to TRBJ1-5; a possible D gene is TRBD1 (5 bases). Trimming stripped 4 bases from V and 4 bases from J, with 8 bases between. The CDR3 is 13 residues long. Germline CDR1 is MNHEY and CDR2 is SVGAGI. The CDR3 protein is CASSLDRNQPQHF. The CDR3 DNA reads TGTGCCAGCAGTTTAGACAGAAATCAGCCCCAGCATTTT.

This CDR3 is CASSERRLTSTDTQYF. In nucleotides, the CDR3 is TGTGCCAGCAGTGAAAGACGACTAACTAGCACAGATACGCAGTATTTT. The rearrangement links TRBV25-1 to TRBJ2-3; D perhaps matches TRBD2 (5 bases). The V and J ends lost 2 bases and 0 bases respectively, with 12 bases between them. The CDR3 totals 16 residues. Germline V CDR1 and CDR2: MGHDK, SYGVNS.

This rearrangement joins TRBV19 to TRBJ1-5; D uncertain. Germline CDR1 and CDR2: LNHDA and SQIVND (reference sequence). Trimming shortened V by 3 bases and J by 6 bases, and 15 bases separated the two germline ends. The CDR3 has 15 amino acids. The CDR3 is CASSMTPTGIQPQHF. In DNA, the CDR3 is TGTGCCAGTAGTATGACACCCACCGGAATTCAGCCCCAGCATTTT.

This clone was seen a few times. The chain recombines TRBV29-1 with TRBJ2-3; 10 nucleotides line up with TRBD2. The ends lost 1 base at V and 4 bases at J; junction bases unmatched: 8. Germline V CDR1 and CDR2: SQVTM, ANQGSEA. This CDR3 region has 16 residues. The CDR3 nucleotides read TGCAGCGTTGAAGGCGCTAGCGGGGGAATTTCAGATACGCAGTATTTT. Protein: CSVEGASGGISDTQYF.

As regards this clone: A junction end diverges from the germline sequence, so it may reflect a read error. As DNA, the CDR3 is TGCGCCAGCAGTCTAACTAACGCTGAAGCTTTTTTT. Protein: CASSLTNAEAFF. V is TRBV10-2 and J is TRBJ1-1; D is ambiguous. The V gene's germline CDR1 is WSHSY and CDR2 SAAADI. The CDR3 has 12 amino acids.

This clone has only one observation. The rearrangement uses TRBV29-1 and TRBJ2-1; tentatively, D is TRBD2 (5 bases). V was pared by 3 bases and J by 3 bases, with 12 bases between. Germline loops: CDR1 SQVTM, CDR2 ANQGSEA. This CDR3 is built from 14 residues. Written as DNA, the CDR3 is TGCAGCGTTGAGACGGGATTCCGCTACAATGAGCAGTTCTTC. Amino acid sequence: CSVETGFRYNEQFF.

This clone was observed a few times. CDR3 loop: CATSGPARVYGYTF. The CDR3 DNA reads TGTGCCACCAGCGGGCCAGCCCGCGTCTATGGCTACACCTTC. The chain is built from TRBV15 and TRBJ1-2; no reliable D call. The CDR3 totals 14 residues. Trimming took off 5 bases at V and 4 bases at J, with 14 bases between the two ends. Germline CDR1 and CDR2: LNHNV and YYDKDF (reference sequence).

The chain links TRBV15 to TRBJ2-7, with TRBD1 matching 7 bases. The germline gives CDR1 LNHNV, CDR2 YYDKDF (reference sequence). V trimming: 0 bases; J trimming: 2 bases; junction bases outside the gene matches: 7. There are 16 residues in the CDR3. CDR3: CATSRDRDSPPYEQYF. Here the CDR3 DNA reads TGTGCCACCAGCAGAGATCGGGACAGCCCCCCCTACGAGCAGTACTTC.

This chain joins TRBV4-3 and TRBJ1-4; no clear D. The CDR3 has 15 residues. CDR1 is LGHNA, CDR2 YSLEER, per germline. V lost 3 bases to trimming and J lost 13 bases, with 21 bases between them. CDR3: CASSQAGLGRSRLFF. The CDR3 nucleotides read TGCGCCAGCAGCCAGGCCGGCCTGGGGAGATCGAGACTGTTTTTT.

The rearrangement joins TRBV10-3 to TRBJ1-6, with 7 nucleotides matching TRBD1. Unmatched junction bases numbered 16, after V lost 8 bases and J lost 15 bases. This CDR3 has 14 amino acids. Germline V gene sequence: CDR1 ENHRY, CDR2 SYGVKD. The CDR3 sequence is CAIGDSGTAASLHF. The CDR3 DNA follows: TGTGCCATCGGAGACTCCGGGACAGCTGCAAGCCTCCACTTT.

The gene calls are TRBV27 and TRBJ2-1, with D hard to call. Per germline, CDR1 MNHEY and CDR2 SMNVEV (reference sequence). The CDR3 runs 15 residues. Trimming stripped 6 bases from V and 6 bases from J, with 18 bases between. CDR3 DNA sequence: TGTGCCAGCAGGCCCGAGGCGCTCGGGTTCAATGAGCAGTTCTTC. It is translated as CASRPEALGFNEQFF.

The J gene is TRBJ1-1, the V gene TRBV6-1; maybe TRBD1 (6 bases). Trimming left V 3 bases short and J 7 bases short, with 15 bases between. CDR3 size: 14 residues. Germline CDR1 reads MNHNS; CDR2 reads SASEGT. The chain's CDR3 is CASSEDWGTLEAFF. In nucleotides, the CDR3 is TGTGCCAGCAGTGAGGATTGGGGGACACTTGAAGCTTTCTTT.

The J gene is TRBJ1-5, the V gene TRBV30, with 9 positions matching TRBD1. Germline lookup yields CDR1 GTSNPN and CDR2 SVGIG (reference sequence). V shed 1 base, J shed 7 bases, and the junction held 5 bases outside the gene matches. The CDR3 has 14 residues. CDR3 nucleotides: TGTGCCTGGAGTGCGGACAGGGGATGGCAGCCCCAGCATTTT. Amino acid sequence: CAWSADRGWQPQHF.

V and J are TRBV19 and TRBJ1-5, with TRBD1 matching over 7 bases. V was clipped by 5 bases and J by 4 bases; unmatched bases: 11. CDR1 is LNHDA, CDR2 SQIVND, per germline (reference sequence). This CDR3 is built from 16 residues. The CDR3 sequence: CASSLGQALGNQPQHF. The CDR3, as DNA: TGTGCCAGTAGTTTAGGACAGGCTCTCGGGAATCAGCCCCAGCATTTT. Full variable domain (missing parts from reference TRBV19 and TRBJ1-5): DGGITQSPKYLFRKEGQNVTLSCEQNLNHDAMYWYRQDPGQGLRLIYYSQIVNDFQKGDIAEGYSVSREKKESFPLTVTSAQKNPTAFYLCASSLGQALGNQPQHFGDGTRLSIL.

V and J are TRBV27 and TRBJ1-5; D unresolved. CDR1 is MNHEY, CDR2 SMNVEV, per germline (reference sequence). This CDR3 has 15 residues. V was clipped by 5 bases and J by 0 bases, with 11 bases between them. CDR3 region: CASSISGYSNQPQHF. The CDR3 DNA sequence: TGTGCCAGCAGTATCTCGGGGTATAGCAATCAGCCCCAGCATTTT.